One sample yielded the 25 T cell receptor beta chains listed below, sequenced in a study of blood T cell repertoires in COVID-19. The repertoire was sequenced with immunoSEQ multiplex PCR; TCRdb's copy has only in-frame clones and lacks some. The sample lists 200,000 to 300,000 clones, approximately 88% occurring once. The specimen sequenced was peripheral blood. The receptors here all came from a human donor in a cohort sampled during active COVID-19.

The V call is TRBV19, the J call TRBJ2-7; 14 bases agree with TRBD2. CDR1 and CDR2 from the germline V gene are LNHDA and SQIVND (reference sequence). The CDR3 contains 16 residues. The junction had 7 bases not matched to a gene; V was cut back by 7 bases and J by 2 bases. CDR3: CASTGLAGVAPYEQYF. The DNA of the CDR3 is TGTGCCAGTACGGGACTAGCGGGGGTCGCTCCCTACGAGCAGTACTTC.

In its sample, this clone was seen once. V and J are TRBV6-5 and TRBJ2-1; possible D gene TRBD2, 5 bases. Germline V gene lookup returns CDR1 MNHEY and CDR2 SVGAGI. Trimming removed 4 bases at V and 3 bases at J, with 7 bases between. This CDR3 spans 13 amino acids. The CDR3 loop is CASSSTSYNEQFF. The CDR3 bases are TGTGCCAGCAGTTCAACTAGCTACAATGAGCAGTTCTTC.

The CDR3 coding sequence is TGTGCCAGCAGTGAACTAGCGAAAGAGACCCAGTACTTC. Its translation: CASSELAKETQYF. The rearrangement uses TRBV28 and TRBJ2-5, with 7 bases fitting TRBD2. The V and J ends lost 5 bases and 3 bases, in that order; junction bases with no gene match: 3. The CDR3 extends over 13 amino acids. CDR1 is MDHEN, CDR2 SYDVKM, per germline.

This clone has at least ten counts. The chain is built from TRBV19 and TRBJ2-7, with D possibly being TRBD1 (6 bases). CDR1 is LNHDA and CDR2 is SQIVND in the germline V gene (reference sequence). V gave up 1 base and J gave up 1 base, with 11 bases separating them. This CDR3 spans 15 amino acids. DNA for the CDR3: TGTGCCAGTAGTATAGTCGTGGACAGTTCCTACGAGCAGTACTTC. Translated: CASSIVVDSSYEQYF.

This clone was seen once. The chain has TRBV27 and TRBJ2-7; D ambiguous. This CDR3 comprises 18 residues. V was shortened by 5 bases and J by 7 bases, with 30 bases between the two germline ends. Germline CDR1 reads MNHEY; CDR2 reads SMNVEV (reference sequence). CDR3 sequence reads: CASSLQPPAKTFFREQYF. CDR3 nucleotides: TGTGCCAGCAGTCTCCAACCCCCAGCCAAGACATTCTTTAGGGAGCAGTACTTC.

This sequence joins TRBV6-5 and TRBJ1-1; 7 positions agree with TRBD1. The V and J ends lost 6 bases and 0 bases, in that order; junction bases with no gene match: 4. The CDR3 is made up of 14 amino acids. Germline V gives CDR1 MNHEY, CDR2 SVGAGI. CDR3 loop: CASSRTGMNTEAFF. In nucleotides, the CDR3 is TGTGCCAGCAGCCGGACAGGCATGAACACTGAAGCTTTCTTT.

The chain joins TRBV5-1 to TRBJ2-3, with TRBD2 matching 10 bases. Losses at the gene ends were 1 base for V and 6 bases for J; bases not matched to a gene: 8. CDR1 and CDR2 from the germline V gene are SGHRS and YFSETQ. This CDR3 spans 16 amino acids. In DNA, the CDR3 is TGCGCCAGCAGCTTGCTAAGAGCGGGGGGGCAGGATACGCAGTATTTT. This sequence encodes CASSLLRAGGQDTQYF.

The chain couples TRBV7-6 to TRBJ2-7; possibly TRBD2 for D (5 bases). Per germline, CDR1 SGHVS and CDR2 FNYEAQ. The CDR3 is made up of 16 amino acids. Trimming cost V 1 base and J 5 bases, with 18 bases left between them. CDR3 sequence (DNA): TGTGCCAGCAGCTTAGGGCCAACCGGGAAGGCTGACGAGCAGTACTTC. Translation gives CASSLGPTGKADEQYF.

V gene TRBV28 combines with J gene TRBJ1-4; D is perhaps TRBD1 (6 bases). The germline V gene has CDR1 MDHEN and CDR2 SYDVKM. V gave up 4 bases and J gave up 0 bases, with 24 bases separating them. The CDR3 contains 20 residues. CDR3 in amino acids: CASSSGGPPYSYATNEKLFF. DNA of the CDR3: TGTGCCAGCAGTTCCGGGGGGCCACCTTATTCATACGCAACTAATGAAAAACTGTTTTTT.

This chain connects TRBV6-5 to TRBJ1-2; no reliable D call. The CDR3 sequence is 14 residues long. The germline gives CDR1 MNHEY, CDR2 SVGAGI. V lost 2 bases and J 8 bases, leaving 15 bases between the germline ends. The CDR3 is CASSYLGSHRGYTF. DNA of the CDR3: TGTGCCAGCAGTTACCTGGGTAGCCATCGCGGCTACACCTTC.

This chain uses TRBV19 with TRBJ1-4, with 9 bases that match TRBD1. The germline CDR1 and CDR2 sequences are LNHDA and SQIVND (reference sequence). J was trimmed by 8 bases and V by 6 bases; bases with no gene match: 7. The CDR3 loop spans 14 amino acids. CDR3 DNA sequence: TGTGCCAGTAGGAGGACAGGGGTAGAGGAAAAACTGTTTTTT. Its protein product is CASRRTGVEEKLFF.

The chain uses TRBV7-9 and TRBJ1-1; D call uncertain. The V and J ends lost 4 bases and 6 bases respectively, with 9 bases between them. The CDR3 is made up of 12 amino acids. From germline, CDR1 is SEHNR and CDR2 FQNEAQ (reference sequence). Written as DNA, the CDR3 is TGTGCCAGCAGCTCTATGAGGGCTGAAGCTTTCTTT. This translates into CASSSMRAEAFF.

The V call is TRBV5-6, the J call TRBJ1-2, with 7 bases fitting TRBD1. The CDR3 spans 17 residues. Unmatched junction bases numbered 12, after V lost 0 bases and J lost 4 bases. Germline loops: CDR1 SGHDT, CDR2 YYEEEE. In nucleotides, the CDR3 is TGTGCCAGCAGCTTGGGAGGTCGGGCAGGGGGAATCTATGGCTACACCTTC. It encodes CASSLGGRAGGIYGYTF.

The V gene is TRBV21-1, the J gene TRBJ2-1; the table's TRBD2 call for D was not verified on the DNA. TRBV21-1 is deemed a pseudogene. The CDR3 length is 15 residues. In DNA, the CDR3 is TGTGCCAGCAGCAAATCCGTAAAGGAGAACAATGAGCAGTTCTTC. It is translated as CASSKSVKENNEQFF.

The rearrangement links TRBV9 to TRBJ1-3; 7 bases are a match to TRBD1. The CDR3 length is 17 residues. CDR1 is SGDLS and CDR2 is YYNGEE in the germline V gene. Trimming at V came to 0 bases and at J to 0 bases, leaving 6 bases not matched to a gene. The CDR3 coding sequence is TGTGCCAGCAGCGTAGGGGTGACAGGGAGCTCTGGAAACACCATATATTTT. It specifies CASSVGVTGSSGNTIYF.

The chain links TRBV15 to TRBJ1-3; maybe TRBD1 (6 bases). The length of the CDR3 is 15 residues. Per germline, CDR1 LNHNV and CDR2 YYDKDF (reference sequence). V lost 5 bases to trimming and J lost 4 bases, with 15 bases between them. The CDR3 sequence is CATSPRGGAGNTIYF. In DNA, the CDR3 is TGTGCCACCAGCCCCCGGGGGGGGGCAGGAAACACCATATATTTT.

V usage is TRBV10-3 and J usage is TRBJ2-3; tentatively, D is TRBD2 (6 bases). The CDR3 length is 18 residues. Germline V lookup: CDR1 ENHRY, CDR2 SYGVKD. V lost 3 bases, J lost 4 bases, and 23 bases lay in between. The DNA of the CDR3 is TGTGCCATCAGTGATCGATCGAAGGAGGGCCGACCCCCAGATACGCAGTATTTT. Protein product: CAISDRSKEGRPPDTQYF.

The chain joins TRBV5-1 to TRBJ2-7, with 10 bases lining up with TRBD2. Trimming cost V 5 bases and J 6 bases; bases outside gene matches: 5. CDR1 is SGHRS, CDR2 YFSETQ, per germline. CDR3 size: 13 residues. CDR3 loop: CASSERGGSEQYF. The DNA for the CDR3 is TGCGCCAGCAGTGAGCGGGGGGGATCCGAGCAGTACTTC.

The gene calls are TRBV7-2 and TRBJ2-7, with 11 bases identical to TRBD2. CDR3 length equals 15 residues. The ends lost 6 bases at V and 2 bases at J; junction bases unmatched: 6. Germline lookup yields CDR1 SGHTA and CDR2 FQGNSA. The CDR3 nucleotides are TGTGCCAGCAGTCCGACTAGCGGGATTACCTACGAGCAGTACTTC. The encoded protein is CASSPTSGITYEQYF.

The chain carries TRBV3-1 (or the pseudogene TRBV3-2) and TRBJ2-7; TRBD2 matches at 12 bases. J was trimmed by 2 bases and V by 2 bases; bases with no gene match: 4. Germline-derived CDR1 and CDR2 are LGHDT and YNNKEL (reference sequence). The CDR3 spans 16 residues. The CDR3, as DNA: TGTGCCAGCAGCCAACTGAGACTAGCGGGAGCCTACGAGCAGTACTTC. It specifies CASSQLRLAGAYEQYF.

This chain connects TRBV9 to TRBJ2-7, with D perhaps TRBD1 (8 bases). Looked up from germline, CDR1 is SGDLS and CDR2 is YYNGEE. V was shortened by 0 bases and J by 2 bases, with 21 bases between the two germline ends. This CDR3 is 18 amino acids long. The CDR3 here is CASSVAAGSGTGAYEQYF. In nucleotides, the CDR3 is TGTGCCAGCAGCGTAGCGGCAGGGAGCGGGACAGGAGCCTACGAGCAGTACTTC.

The rearrangement joins TRBV1 to TRBJ1-1; TRBD1 was called by the table and not checked on the DNA. TRBV1 is given as a pseudogene. This CDR3 has 18 residues. CDR3 nucleotide sequence: TGCACCAGCAGCCTTTCCGGGGAGGCCAAACAGGGGCACACTGAAGCTTTCTTT. It translates to CTSSLSGEAKQGHTEAFF.

The V and J genes are TRBV7-2 and TRBJ2-7; 7 positions agree with TRBD1. The CDR3 has 13 residues. Germline V gene lookup returns CDR1 SGHTA and CDR2 FQGNSA. V lost 6 bases to trimming and J lost 3 bases; unmatched junction nucleotides: 5. CDR3 sequence (DNA): TGTGCCAGCAGGTGGGGACAGCTCTACGAGCAGTACTTC. Amino acids: CASRWGQLYEQYF. Drawing the rest from reference TRBV7-2 and TRBJ2-7, the complete variable domain is GAGVSQSPSNKVTEKGKDVELRCDPISGHTALYWYRQSLGQGLEFLIYFQGNSAPDKSGLPSDRFSAERTGGSVSTLTIQRTQQEDSAVYLCASRWGQLYEQYFGPGTRLTVT.

The rearrangement joins TRBV27 to TRBJ2-7; 9 bases line up with TRBD2. The CDR3 sequence is 15 residues long. The V gene's germline CDR1 is MNHEY and CDR2 SMNVEV (reference sequence). J gave up 5 bases and V 2 bases, and 7 bases lay outside the gene matches. CDR3 sequence: CASSLRAGGSHEQYF. The CDR3 bases are TGTGCCAGCAGTTTAAGGGCGGGAGGGTCCCACGAGCAGTACTTC.

The chain uses TRBV28 and TRBJ2-3; 7 bases line up with TRBD1. V shed 5 bases and J 2 bases; nucleotides not matched to a gene: 10. This CDR3 spans 16 amino acids. The germline V gene has CDR1 MDHEN and CDR2 SYDVKM. This chain's CDR3 is CASSPLRGPDTDTQYF. The CDR3, as DNA: TGTGCCAGCAGTCCCCTAAGGGGGCCGGACACAGATACGCAGTATTTT.